This T cell receptor (beta chain) was sequenced in a study of blood T cell repertoires in COVID-19. Study summary: Researchers got acute and convalescent COVID-19 samples from the United States, Italy and Spain. From T cells, B-cell-depleted T cells, or PBMCs came the material, which was cDNA or gDNA.

Under the authors' procedure: Reference gene primer amplification yielded estimated nucleated cell counts. Clones were sequenced by immunoSEQ multiplex PCR, and TCRdb holds only the in-frame ones, with some missing. V and J calls and clone size follow that table, whereas D and trimming were derived from the DNA. The sample carries over 15,000 clones, roughly 80% recorded once. The sample comprised peripheral blood. This receptor was obtained from a man at least 80 years old with acute or convalescent COVID-19.

CDR3 protein: CASSLDRVNEKLFF. The CDR3 DNA sequence: TGTGCCAGCAGTCTGGACAGGGTTAATGAAAAACTGTTTTTT. The chain carries TRBV5-6 and TRBJ1-4; 8 bases match TRBD1. Germline V lookup: CDR1 SGHDT, CDR2 YYEEEE. This CDR3 comprises 14 residues. After removal of 5 bases from V and 4 bases from J, the junction contained 4 bases not matched to a gene. Looking up the rest from reference TRBV5-6 and TRBJ1-4 gives the full variable domain: DAGVTQSPTHLIKTRGQQVTLRCSPKSGHDTVSWYQQALGQGPQFIFQYYEEEERQRGNFPDRFSGHQFPNYSSELNVNALLLGDSALYLCASSLDRVNEKLFFGSGTQLSVL.